The sequence of this T cell receptor (beta chain) was determined in a study of response to subunit inactivated influenza vaccine. Turning to this clonotype: Its antigen is unidentified.

Broader study findings: Authors suggested that a seasonal influenza vaccination recruits few new T cells each time.

MiXCR, applied by TCRdb to the RT-PCR reads, yields one record per CDR3 protein. The table lists about 530,000 distinct CDR3 sequences, 12% of them singletons. With 5 bases clipped from V and 0 bases from J, the junction kept 6 bases outside the gene matches. The CDR3 consists of 16 residues. Per the germline V gene, CDR1 is LNHNV and CDR2 is YYDKDF (reference sequence). The sequenced sample was PBMCs from blood, obtained on the day of vaccination. This receptor was identified in a man aged 45-65 years who received an inactivated influenza vaccine. The J gene is TRBJ2-2, the V gene TRBV15; 7 positions match TRBD1. The CDR3 reads CATSPTGTANTGELFF. DNA for the CDR3: TGTGCCACCAGCCCAACGGGGACAGCGAACACCGGGGAGCTGTTTTTT.